This T cell receptor (beta chain) came from a study of T cell responses to AZD1222 COVID-19 vaccine. The repertoire was sequenced with immunoSEQ multiplex PCR; TCRdb's copy has only in-frame clones and lacks some. This table holds tens of thousands of clones, about 83% found once. Of note for this clone: No antigen is known for it.

Germline values: CDR1 SGHTA, CDR2 FQGNSA. The CDR3 length is 15 residues. V lost 1 base and J lost 0, with 8 bases in between. Study-wide results and limits: Per reports, nearly half of all spike-specific TCRs target regions that are unmutated in variants. AZD1222 recipients seropositive at baseline numbered only 6 or 7. Only after the peak T cell response were repertoires sampled. The donor group comprised mostly white British people and more females; the analysis possibly underestimated clonal diversity.

This sequence was found in an adult in good health. Here the sequenced sample was peripheral blood, taken on day 0 of AZD1222 vaccination. J is TRBJ2-3 and V is TRBV7-2, with a possible D match to TRBD1 (6 bases). CDR3 nucleotides: TGTGCCAGCAGCTTAGGGGGGCCAAGCACAGATACGCAGTATTTT. Amino acid sequence: CASSLGGPSTDTQYF.